The present T cell receptor beta chain was sequenced within a study of shared clonotypes between healthy human individuals. Study-level information: There were three CD4 naive, three CD4 memory, two CD8 naive and one CD8 memory plates per donor. Findings and caveats of the study: Naive subsets typically showed greater estimated richness than memory subsets.

Positive CCR7 selection of CD45RO-negative cells yielded the naive CD8 cells, and terminally differentiated effector memory CD45RA+ cells were excluded. The sample holds one count of this clone. Its antigen is still unknown. It was at deep level that the assay was run. Genomic DNA of every subset was divided equally among multiple immunoSEQ plates. The data were produced by immunoSEQ multiplex PCR, yet TCRdb's version contains in-frame clones alone and is incomplete. Of about 2 million clones in the sample, around 96% were seen once. Trimming cost V 6 bases and J 11 bases, with 14 bases left between them. This CDR3 is 13 amino acids long. Germline lookup yields CDR1 MNHNY and CDR2 SVGAGI (reference sequence).

This clonotype originated in a man aged 18 to 29 in good health. The chain has TRBV6-6 and TRBJ1-6; D may be TRBD1 (6 bases). The sample taken for sequencing was naive CD8+ T cells sorted from blood. CDR3 residues: CASRPGGGPPLHF. CDR3 bases: TGTGCCAGCAGGCCTGGAGGGGGTCCACCCCTCCACTTT.